The clone carrying this T cell receptor beta chain was recorded once. Antigen: not known. Without labor or membrane rupture, elective cesareans at roughly 37-42 weeks supplied term cord blood. Excluded: fetal demise, active maternal HSV, known maternal HIV. The entry originates in a study of naive CD8 T cells in extremely preterm neonates. Regarding the study as a whole: CDR3 nucleotide sharing was 2.5% to 3% in preterm, about 0.4% term, 0.03% children, approximately 0.0099% adults. Preterm neonates had significantly lower iChao1 richness than other age groups. Limitations included small sample size and variable preterm productive templates.

Trimming removed 6 bases from V and 10 bases from J, with 21 bases in between. Germline CDR1 MGHDK, CDR2 SYGVNS. CDR3 length: 14 residues. The repertoire was sequenced with immunoSEQ multiplex PCR; TCRdb's copy has only in-frame clones and lacks some. The sample has about 4,900 clones; 97% are singletons. This TCR derives from a newborn in good health. Sample: naive CD8+ T cells from cord blood. The chain recombines TRBV25-1 with TRBJ1-1; the D gene is possibly TRBD1 (6 bases). The CDR3 nucleotides read TGTGCCAGCAGCGGCGAGGACAGTCCAGAAGCAGCTTTCTTT. Translating gives CASSGEDSPEAAFF.